These 29 T cell receptor beta chains came from one sample sequenced in a study of cytomegalovirus exposure and HLA in healthy donors. Primers: 60 Vbeta forward and 13 Jbeta reverse. Profiling relied on immunoSEQ multiplex PCR, and the TCRdb table lists in-frame clones only, not all of them. The table lists about 140,000 clones, 80% of them singletons. The sequencing sample was made of PBMCs. These receptors were obtained from a middle-aged man in good health and CMV-seronegative.

V usage is TRBV16 and J usage is TRBJ1-2, with 7 positions matching TRBD1. The J segment lost 3 bases and the V segment lost 1 base, leaving 5 bases of the junction unmatched. Looked up from germline, CDR1 is KGHSY and CDR2 is FQNENV. The CDR3 is 15 amino acids. The CDR3 nucleotides are TGTGCCAGCAGCCAATTATCAGACAGGGACTATGGCTACACCTTC. It codes for CASSQLSDRDYGYTF.

The chain employs TRBV18 and TRBJ1-2, with TRBD1 identical over 11 bases. The CDR3 is made up of 15 amino acids. Germline CDR1 reads KGHSH; CDR2 reads LQKENI. V gave up 2 bases and J gave up 3 bases; unmatched junction bases: 2. CDR3 residues: CASSPGQGADYGYTF. The CDR3 region has the DNA TGTGCCAGCTCACCAGGACAGGGGGCAGACTATGGCTACACCTTC.

The chain combines TRBV5-1 with TRBJ2-5; 8 positions match TRBD1. This CDR3 has 13 amino acids. The germline V gene encodes CDR1 SGHRS and CDR2 YFSETQ. V shed 5 bases, J shed 5 bases, and the junction held 5 bases outside the gene matches. The CDR3 here is CASSQGARETQYF. The DNA of the CDR3 is TGCGCCAGCAGTCAGGGGGCTCGTGAGACCCAGTACTTC. Full variable domain (outside the CDR3, taken from reference TRBV5-1 and TRBJ2-5): KAGVTQTPRYLIKTRGQQVTLSCSPISGHRSVSWYQQTPGQGLQFLFEYFSETQRNKGNFPGRFSGRQFSNSRSEMNVSTLELGDSALYLCASSQGARETQYFGPGTRLLVL.

This clone has just one count. The chain links TRBV29-1 to TRBJ2-5, with D tentatively TRBD1 (7 bases). Per the germline V gene, CDR1 is SQVTM and CDR2 is ANQGSEA. The CDR3 spans 14 residues. Trimming stripped 1 base from V and 5 bases from J, with 14 bases between. DNA for the CDR3: TGCAGCGTTGAAGTCGGAGGGACAGACGAGACCCAGTACTTC. Translated: CSVEVGGTDETQYF.

V is TRBV30 and J is TRBJ1-2, with 7 bases identical to TRBD1. The CDR3 totals 15 residues. The germline V gene has CDR1 GTSNPN and CDR2 SVGIG (reference sequence). Losses at the gene ends were 4 bases for V and 0 bases for J; bases not matched to a gene: 8. For the CDR3, the DNA is TGTGCCTGGAAGTTCGCCGGGACAGCTAACTATGGCTACACCTTC. Its protein product is CAWKFAGTANYGYTF.

The V and J genes are TRBV28 and TRBJ2-7; 8 positions agree with TRBD2. Germline assignment: CDR1 MDHEN and CDR2 SYDVKM. The CDR3 length is 15 residues. The trim removed 7 bases at V and 0 bases at J, leaving 8 bases unmatched. The CDR3 protein is CASISYGRGSYEQYF. DNA of the CDR3: TGTGCCAGCATCTCCTACGGGAGGGGCTCCTACGAGCAGTACTTC.

This chain joins TRBV6-1 and TRBJ2-2, with unresolved D. Trimming stripped 6 bases from V and 7 bases from J, with 9 bases between. The CDR3 has 12 amino acids. The germline gives CDR1 MNHNS, CDR2 SASEGT. CDR3 nucleotide sequence: TGTGCCAGCAGGGCGGTCGTCGGGGAGCTGTTTTTT. This codes for CASRAVVGELFF.

V gene TRBV6-5 combines with J gene TRBJ2-7; TRBD1 might be the D (6 bases). V lost 6 bases, J lost 2 bases, and 11 bases lay in between. The CDR3 spans 13 residues. CDR1 and CDR2 (germline): MNHEY, SVGAGI. CDR3 residues: CASSETGTYEQYF. CDR3 nucleotide sequence: TGTGCCAGCAGCGAAACAGGGACCTACGAGCAGTACTTC.

V gene TRBV7-9 combines with J gene TRBJ1-1, with D tentatively TRBD1 (6 bases). Deletions cut 3 bases from V and 1 base from J, with 15 bases between. CDR3 length: 16 amino acids. Germline assignment: CDR1 SEHNR and CDR2 FQNEAQ (reference sequence). The DNA for the CDR3 is TGTGCCAGCAGCTTCAAACCGGGACACCCGAACACTGAAGCTTTCTTT. This codes for CASSFKPGHPNTEAFF.

The chain uses TRBV2 and TRBJ2-7; 8 nucleotides line up with TRBD2. This CDR3 has 15 residues. J lost 5 bases, V lost 5 bases, and 11 bases had no gene match. CDR1 and CDR2 (germline): SNHLY, FYNNEI. CDR3 sequence: CASSRWGGGTNEQYF. In DNA form, the CDR3 reads TGTGCCAGCAGTCGGTGGGGCGGGGGGACCAACGAGCAGTACTTC.

The chain recombines TRBV7-9 with TRBJ1-6; the D gene is possibly TRBD1 (5 bases). Germline values: CDR1 SEHNR, CDR2 FQNEAQ (reference sequence). V lost 8 bases to trimming and J lost 4 bases, with 12 bases between them. The CDR3 loop spans 14 amino acids. CDR3 DNA: TGTGCCAGCGCCTCCGGGACTTATAATTCACCCCTCCACTTT. Its protein is CASASGTYNSPLHF.

The V gene is TRBV28, the J gene TRBJ2-1; perhaps TRBD1 as D (6 bases). Germline V gene sequence: CDR1 MDHEN, CDR2 SYDVKM. The CDR3 extends over 16 amino acids. Trimming cost V 5 bases and J 1 base, with 15 bases left between them. DNA of the CDR3: TGTGCCAGCAGTATACACAGGGTAAGGTCCTACAATGAGCAGTTCTTC. Translation gives CASSIHRVRSYNEQFF.

The rearrangement joins TRBV7-6 to TRBJ2-6; TRBD2 matches 7 bases. V shed 1 base, J shed 4 bases, and the junction held 4 bases outside the gene matches. The CDR3 has 16 amino acids. In germline, CDR1 is SGHVS, CDR2 FNYEAQ. The CDR3 spells CASSLGGGTGANVLTF. The CDR3 coding sequence is TGTGCCAGCAGCTTAGGGGGGGGTACAGGGGCCAACGTCCTGACTTTC. Supplemented by reference TRBV7-6 and TRBJ2-6, the full variable domain reads GAGVSQSPRYKVTKRGQDVALRCDPISGHVSLYWYRQALGQGPEFLTYFNYEAQQDKSGLPNDRFSAERPEGSISTLTIQRTEQRDSAMYRCASSLGGGTGANVLTFGAGSRLTVL.

CDR3 nucleotides: TGTGCCAGCAGCCAAGACAGGGGTTATCCAGATACGCAGTATTTT. This sequence encodes CASSQDRGYPDTQYF. V is TRBV14 and J is TRBJ2-3; maybe TRBD1 (6 bases). Germline CDR1 SGHDN, CDR2 FVKESK. The CDR3 is made up of 15 amino acids. The V end was cut by 0 bases, the J end by 4 bases, with 11 bases between.

This clone was seen a handful of times. The chain is built from TRBV6-1 and TRBJ1-5; the match to TRBD1 covers 7 bases. Germline V gives CDR1 MNHNS, CDR2 SASEGT. The J segment lost 6 bases and the V segment lost 8 bases, leaving 7 bases of the junction unmatched. This CDR3 spans 13 amino acids. The CDR3 sequence: CASGRQGVQPQHF. CDR3 sequence (DNA): TGTGCCAGCGGTAGACAGGGTGTTCAGCCCCAGCATTTT.

The chain recombines TRBV5-1 with TRBJ1-1; the D gene is possibly TRBD1 (6 bases). This CDR3 has 14 residues. The V gene lost 0 bases and the J gene lost 11 bases, with 17 bases spanning the gap. CDR1 SGHRS and CDR2 YFSETQ come from the germline V gene. CDR3 sequence reads: CASSLALGGERAFF. As DNA, the CDR3 is TGCGCCAGCAGCTTGGCCTTAGGGGGGGAACGGGCTTTCTTT.

The chain recombines TRBV11-3 with TRBJ2-2; tentatively, D is TRBD2 (7 bases). Trimming took off 5 bases at V and 5 bases at J, with 18 bases between the two ends. Germline CDR1 and CDR2: SGHNT and YENEEA. This CDR3 has 16 residues. CDR3 DNA: TGTGCCAGCAGCCGCCTGCAGGGGAGGGTAACCGGGGAGCTGTTTTTT. It is translated as CASSRLQGRVTGELFF.

This sequence joins TRBV15 and TRBJ2-5, with 8 positions matching TRBD1. Germline V gene data show CDR1 as LNHNV and CDR2 as YYDKDF (reference sequence). V shed 5 bases, J shed 4 bases, and the junction held 9 bases outside the gene matches. The CDR3 sequence is 15 residues long. CDR3 region: CATSQWAGGGETQYF. The CDR3 DNA follows: TGTGCCACCAGCCAGTGGGCAGGGGGCGGAGAGACCCAGTACTTC.

This chain uses TRBV11-3 with TRBJ1-2; 9 nucleotides line up with TRBD1. CDR3 size: 13 residues. Germline assignment: CDR1 SGHNT and CDR2 YENEEA. V lost 5 bases and J lost 6; bases outside the gene matches: 4. The CDR3: CASSIGTGNGYTF. The CDR3 DNA reads TGTGCCAGCAGCATCGGGACAGGGAATGGCTACACCTTC.

The sample holds a few counts of this clone. The chain carries TRBV12-5 and TRBJ1-5; 7 bases match TRBD1. The CDR3 sequence is 16 residues long. Per germline, CDR1 LGHNT and CDR2 FRNRAP. The V and J ends lost 4 bases and 4 bases, in that order; junction bases with no gene match: 10. The CDR3 region has the DNA TGTGCTAGTGGTTCTCTGGCAGGGGGTATGAATCAGCCCCAGCATTTT. It encodes CASGSLAGGMNQPQHF. The full variable domain, its missing parts supplied by reference TRBV12-5 and TRBJ1-5, is DARVTQTPRHKVTEMGQEVTMRCQPILGHNTVFWYRQTMMQGLELLAYFRNRAPLDDSGMPKDRFSAEMPDATLATLKIQPSEPRDSAVYFCASGSLAGGMNQPQHFGDGTRLSIL.

The chain's CDR3 is CASKPEGLRETQYF. CDR3 sequence (DNA): TGTGCCAGCAAACCAGAGGGACTGCGGGAGACCCAGTACTTC. The chain has TRBV6-5 and TRBJ2-5, with a weak D call TRBD2 (6 bases). CDR1 and CDR2 (germline): MNHEY, SVGAGI. The CDR3 is made up of 14 amino acids. Trimming took off 7 bases at V and 5 bases at J, with 17 bases between the two ends.

The rearrangement joins TRBV5-1 to TRBJ2-7; weak D call: TRBD1 (6 bases). Germline loops: CDR1 SGHRS, CDR2 YFSETQ. The CDR3 has 14 amino acids. Trimming left V 0 bases short and J 4 bases short, with 11 bases between. CDR3 in amino acids: CASSLASGDYEQYF. The CDR3 DNA sequence: TGCGCCAGCAGCTTGGCCTCAGGGGATTACGAGCAGTACTTC.

This chain uses TRBV18 with TRBJ2-7; D unclear. V was pared by 4 bases and J by 3 bases, with 16 bases between. The CDR3 spans 15 residues. Germline loops: CDR1 KGHSH, CDR2 LQKENI. CDR3 residues: CASSLTVPPLYEQYF. CDR3 nucleotide sequence: TGTGCCAGCTCACTCACAGTGCCCCCCCTCTACGAGCAGTACTTC.

This chain connects TRBV6-1 to TRBJ2-7, with 9 bases aligning to TRBD2. This CDR3 is 20 amino acids long. V was clipped by 2 bases and J by 9 bases; unmatched bases: 26. The V gene's germline CDR1 is MNHNS and CDR2 SASEGT. CDR3 sequence (DNA): TGTGCCAGCAGTGAACTCTTGGGGGGCGCTAGCGGGATTCATCGCGACCGGCAGTACTTC. Amino acid sequence: CASSELLGGASGIHRDRQYF.

The rearrangement joins TRBV19 to TRBJ1-5; 7 positions match TRBD1. V dropped 6 bases and J dropped 5; count of bases not matched to a gene: 10. The CDR3 runs to 15 residues. Germline CDR1 and CDR2: LNHDA and SQIVND (reference sequence). The DNA for the CDR3 is TGTGCCAGTAGGATTCCGGGACAGAATTATCAGCCCCAGCATTTT. The encoded protein is CASRIPGQNYQPQHF. The variable domain in full, with the rest retrieved from reference TRBV19 and TRBJ1-5, is DGGITQSPKYLFRKEGQNVTLSCEQNLNHDAMYWYRQDPGQGLRLIYYSQIVNDFQKGDIAEGYSVSREKKESFPLTVTSAQKNPTAFYLCASRIPGQNYQPQHFGDGTRLSIL.

This clone showed up just once. The chain has TRBV19 and TRBJ2-7, with D possibly TRBD1 on 8 matching bases. Germline CDR1 and CDR2: LNHDA and SQIVND (reference sequence). V was shortened by 6 bases and J by 1 base, with 13 bases between the two germline ends. The CDR3 runs 14 residues. CDR3 in DNA: TGTGCCAGTAGGGACAGGGACTATTCCTACGAGCAGTACTTC. This translates into CASRDRDYSYEQYF.

Details on this clone: Other DNA sequences in this sample translate to the same CDR3. The chain joins TRBV19 to TRBJ2-7; weak D call: TRBD2 (5 bases). Per the germline V gene, CDR1 is LNHDA and CDR2 is SQIVND (reference sequence). The CDR3 extends over 13 amino acids. The ends were cut back, 2 bases at V and 6 bases at J, with 11 bases in the middle. The CDR3 here is CASSISRRGEQYF. In nucleotides, the CDR3 is TGTGCCAGTAGTATATCGAGACGGGGCGAGCAGTACTTC.

This chain links TRBV28 with TRBJ1-3; 7 bases are shared with TRBD1. The V gene's germline CDR1 is MDHEN and CDR2 SYDVKM. CDR3 length: 16 amino acids. V was pared by 7 bases and J by 3 bases, with 12 bases of the junction left unmatched. The DNA for the CDR3 is TGTGCCAGCAAAGTGACAGGGAAGATTAGTGGAAACACCATATATTTT. This codes for CASKVTGKISGNTIYF.

V gene TRBV19 combines with J gene TRBJ1-5, with D possibly being TRBD1 (5 bases). The CDR3 runs 16 residues. The germline V and J ends were trimmed by 7 bases and 8 bases, with 24 bases remaining between them. Germline V CDR1 and CDR2: LNHDA, SQIVND (reference sequence). CDR3 nucleotide sequence: TGTGCCAGTATGGCGGCATTAAGGGGTGTTTCGGAGCCCCAGCATTTT. It encodes CASMAALRGVSEPQHF.